The present TCR beta chain was sequenced within a study of blood T cells in healthy people across ages. Together with a sample-barcoded 5' primer, a J-beta primer mix was included in a second PCR lasting roughly 6 to 12 cycles. Each cDNA molecule was tagged by a template-switch adaptor with 12 random nucleotides. Using its own MiXCR run on the 5' RACE reads, TCRdb lists one record per CDR3 protein. The sample contains approximately 1.5 million distinct CDR3 sequences, roughly 32% of which appear only once. Broader study findings: Comparison with aged donors showed that long-lived donors had more naive CD4+ cells and higher diversity.

The CDR3 is 15 amino acids. Germline values: CDR1 MNHEY, CDR2 SMNVEV (reference sequence). With 3 bases clipped from V and 2 bases from J, the junction kept 4 bases outside the gene matches. Comment on this clonotype: What it recognizes is unknown.

The clonotype was recovered from a woman aged 25 to 39 in good health. Sequencing was done on a sample of blood. This rearrangement joins TRBV27 to TRBJ2-1, with 7 bases fitting TRBD2. In nucleotides, the CDR3 is TGTGCCAGCAGTTTGTCGGGACTACCCTACAATGAGCAGTTCTTC. This encodes CASSLSGLPYNEQFF.